This T cell receptor (beta chain) was sequenced during a study of spatial heterogeneity in lung cancer. Overall study context: The cohort: 70 to 85 early-stage, untreated non-small cell lung cancer patients. TCR and UMI combinations that were unique each appeared, on average, more than ten times in raw reads. The study consistently detected more beta-chain than alpha-chain sequences.

This clonotype has a handful of counts. Described time point: blood at routine non-recurrence follow-up after resection. The input material, whole RNA from tumor, nontumor lung or frozen PBMC, was sequenced unsorted. TCRdb redid the calling of the 5' RACE reads with MiXCR, one entry per CDR3 protein. In the table there are approximately 110,000 distinct CDR3 sequences, 10% to 14% of which are singletons. CDR3 size: 15 residues. The V end lost 3 bases, the J end lost 6 bases, and 16 bases lay between the germline ends. Germline CDR1 is SGDLS and CDR2 is YYNGEE. V gene TRBV9 combines with J gene TRBJ2-1, with D maybe TRBD1 (5 bases). The clonotype comes from a female donor with early-stage non-small cell lung cancer. The specimen comprised PBMCs, sampled at follow-up. Here the CDR3 reads CASSAYPRQLNEQFF. The CDR3 coding sequence is TGTGCCAGCAGCGCCTACCCTAGACAGCTCAATGAGCAGTTCTTC.